The rows below give T cell receptor beta chains drawn from one sample of a study of CXCR3-negative and CXCR3-positive naive CD8 T cells. TCRdb reprocessed the 5' RACE reads and reports one entry per CDR3 protein, with no DNA. The sample shows about 6,700 distinct CDR3 sequences, and around 0.98% sits with its ten largest clones. Sequenced: naive CXCR3- CD8+ T cells from blood. The receptors were gathered from a human donor in good health. Some clones in this sample may be carry-over from other donors' samples. The CDR3 runs from the conserved cysteine through the conserved F or W. Not every row has a clone size; where given, it reads once, few, many or a size class.

size	V	J	CDR3
medium-sized	TRBV9	TRBJ2-1	CASSVVSQLNEQFF
medium-sized	TRBV29-1	TRBJ2-3	CSVGTSGSADTQYF
medium-sized	TRBV4-3	TRBJ2-1	CASSHLGLYNEQFF
.	TRBV28	TRBJ2-7	CASSFFSGRAGEQYF
.	TRBV2	TRBJ2-2	CASIRTGANTGELFF
.	TRBV24-1	TRBJ2-7	CATSDGTGSSYEQYF
medium-sized	TRBV25-1	TRBJ1-1	CASTYSANTEAFF
.	TRBV6-2/TRBV6-3	TRBJ2-7	CASSYPDRGYEQYF
.	TRBV20-1	TRBJ2-1	CSVRQGYEQFF
medium-sized	TRBV29-1	TRBJ2-7	CSVEDPRTEGYEQYF
medium-sized	TRBV2	TRBJ1-3	CASSEARGRGFSGNTIYF
.	TRBV28	TRBJ2-3	CASSQLGPGGTDTQYF
.	TRBV28	TRBJ2-5	CASSFPPIGQKETQYF
.	TRBV7-6	TRBJ1-5	CASSPGLYSNQPQHF
medium-sized	TRBV15	TRBJ2-7	CATSTPGRAYYEQYF
medium-sized	TRBV20-1	TRBJ1-1	CSARGGPNTEAFF
.	TRBV29-1	TRBJ2-5	CSVEDLGMGETQYF
.	TRBV20-1	TRBJ2-1	CSAITTSASSYNEQFF
medium-sized	TRBV20-1	TRBJ1-5	CSARDKGSGQPQHF
medium-sized	TRBV7-8	TRBJ1-5	CASSLEGASNQPQHF
medium-sized	TRBV7-9	TRBJ2-1	CASSRKGGKREARDEQFF
medium-sized	TRBV29-1	TRBJ2-1	CSVEDLFLGQGVNEQFF
medium-sized	TRBV15	TRBJ2-1	CATSRAEGTHEQFF
medium-sized	TRBV29-1	TRBJ2-3	CSVDRTSGTDTQYF
.	TRBV4-1	TRBJ2-7	CASSQDIASYEQYF
medium-sized	TRBV7-9	TRBJ2-1	CASSQWTSGIPYNEQFF
.	TRBV5-1	TRBJ2-3	CASSLRSLTSTDTQYF
.	TRBV20-1	TRBJ1-2	CSARTVSPYGYTF
.	TRBV29-1	TRBJ2-1	CSVGLADYNEQFF
.	TRBV6-2/TRBV6-3	TRBJ1-1	CASSPRFGNTEAFF
.	TRBV13	TRBJ2-7	CASSSTGQSYEQYF
.	TRBV7-9	TRBJ1-2	CASSGTGTDLFYGYTF
medium-sized	TRBV19	TRBJ2-1	CASSPRILYEQFF
.	TRBV2	TRBJ2-2	CASTGVNNTGELFF
medium-sized	TRBV20-1	TRBJ1-5	CSAHSGVAGNQPQHF
medium-sized	TRBV20-1	TRBJ1-2	CSATGTPQNYGYTF
medium-sized	TRBV20-1	TRBJ2-1	CSAGRASGGEQFF
medium-sized	TRBV5-1	TRBJ2-1	CASTFDSRGRNEQFF
medium-sized	TRBV10-3	TRBJ2-1	CAISDSRALYNEQFF
.	TRBV7-2	TRBJ2-3	CASSPASGDTQYF
.	TRBV6-8	TRBJ2-5	CASSYSTSGGPWETQYF
.	TRBV6-5	TRBJ2-5	CASQQGAYQETQYF
.	TRBV7-6	TRBJ1-1	CASSSGTVNTEAFF
medium-sized	TRBV21-1	TRBJ2-3	CASSKKTLRSTDTQYF
.	TRBV28	TRBJ1-5	CASSYNAGRGYQPQHF
medium-sized	TRBV2	TRBJ2-3	CASSEGGRQADTQYF
.	TRBV20-1	TRBJ1-1	CSARGLGQASMNTEAFF
.	TRBV6-6	TRBJ2-7	CASTGGNYEQYF
.	TRBV29-1	TRBJ2-7	CSVEEGGQGTYEQYF
medium-sized	TRBV2	TRBJ2-1	CASSLDGVEQFF
medium-sized	TRBV20-1	TRBJ1-1	CSAPGRKNTEAFF
.	TRBV20-1	TRBJ2-1	CSAREAGLAGVFPYNEQFF
medium-sized	TRBV27	TRBJ2-7	CASSLSWGSYEQYF